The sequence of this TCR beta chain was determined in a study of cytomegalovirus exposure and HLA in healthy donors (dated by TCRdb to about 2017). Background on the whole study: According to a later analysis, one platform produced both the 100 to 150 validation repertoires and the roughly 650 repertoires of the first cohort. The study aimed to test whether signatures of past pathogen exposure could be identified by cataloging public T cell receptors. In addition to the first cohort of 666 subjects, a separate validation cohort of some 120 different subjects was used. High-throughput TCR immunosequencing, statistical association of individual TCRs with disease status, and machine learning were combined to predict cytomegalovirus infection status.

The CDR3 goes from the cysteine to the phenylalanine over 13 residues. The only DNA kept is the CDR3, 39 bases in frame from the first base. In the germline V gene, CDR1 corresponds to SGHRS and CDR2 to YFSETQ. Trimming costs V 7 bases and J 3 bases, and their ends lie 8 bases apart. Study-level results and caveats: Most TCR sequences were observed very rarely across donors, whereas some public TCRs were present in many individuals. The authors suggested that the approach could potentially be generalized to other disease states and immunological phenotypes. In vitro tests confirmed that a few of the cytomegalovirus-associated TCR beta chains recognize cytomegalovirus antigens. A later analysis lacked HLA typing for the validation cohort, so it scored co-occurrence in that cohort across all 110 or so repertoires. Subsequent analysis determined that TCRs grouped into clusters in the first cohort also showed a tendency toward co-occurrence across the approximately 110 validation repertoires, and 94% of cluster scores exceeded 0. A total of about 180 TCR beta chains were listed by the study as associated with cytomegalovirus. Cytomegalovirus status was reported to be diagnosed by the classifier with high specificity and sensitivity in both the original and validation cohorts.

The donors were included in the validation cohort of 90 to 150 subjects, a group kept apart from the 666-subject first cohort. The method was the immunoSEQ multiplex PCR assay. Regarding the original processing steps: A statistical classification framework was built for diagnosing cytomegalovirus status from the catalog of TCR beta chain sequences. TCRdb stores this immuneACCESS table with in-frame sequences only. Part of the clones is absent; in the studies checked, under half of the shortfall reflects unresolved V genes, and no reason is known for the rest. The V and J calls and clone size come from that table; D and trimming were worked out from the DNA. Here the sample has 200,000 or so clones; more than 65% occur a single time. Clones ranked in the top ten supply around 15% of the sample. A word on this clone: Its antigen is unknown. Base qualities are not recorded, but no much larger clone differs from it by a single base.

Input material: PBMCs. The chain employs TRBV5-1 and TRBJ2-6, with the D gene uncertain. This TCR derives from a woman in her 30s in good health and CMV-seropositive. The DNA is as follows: TGCGCCAGCCTACCCGTTGGGGCCAACGTCCTGACTTTC. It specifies CASLPVGANVLTF.